This T cell receptor beta chain was identified in a study of T cells after yellow fever vaccination. Overall study context: Preparation used SMART-Seq v4 Ultra Low Input for the low-cell-number fractions.

This clonotype was detected ten times or more. The target antigen is unknown. After removal of 5 bases from V and 3 bases from J, the junction contained 10 bases not matched to a gene. Germline V gene lookup returns CDR1 SGHTA and CDR2 FQGNSA. The CDR3 extends over 17 amino acids. Study conclusions and caveats: Subsequent booster samples again held most clones from primary vaccination (roughly 96% CD4, about 86% CD8). Only a small proportion of the clonotypes turned up in both the CD4 and the CD8 compartments, likely arising from convergent recombination.

Template switching by 5'RACE produced TCR cDNA, adding a universal primer site and UMIs. MiXCR, applied by TCRdb to the 5' RACE reads, yields one record per CDR3 protein. Of nearly 30,000 distinct CDR3 sequences listed, over 4.5% are singletons. V usage is TRBV7-2 and J usage is TRBJ2-7, with 13 bases lining up with TRBD2. The TCR comes from a man aged 25-45 years who received the YFV17D yellow fever vaccine. Sequenced here: CD8+ T cells sorted from PBMCs, sampled 10 days after the yellow fever booster vaccination. CDR3 DNA sequence: TGTGCCAGCAGCCCGGGACTAGCGGGGAGAGTCCTCTACGAGCAGTACTTC. Residues: CASSPGLAGRVLYEQYF.